This T cell receptor (beta chain) was sequenced during a study of blood T cell repertoires in COVID-19 (dated by TCRdb to about 2020). Context from the whole study: Collaborator samples came from the United States, Italy and Spain and covered acute and convalescent phases of COVID-19. A de-identified subject ID, COVID-19 status, age in years and sex were almost always included in the sample metadata. The repertoires were released in a freely available public database meant as a resource for research on the immune response to SARS-CoV-2. The dataset comprised deeply sampled blood TCRbeta repertoires from subjects exposed to, actively infected with, or recovered from COVID-19. The material from the prospective study consisted of cDNA or gDNA derived from T cells, B-cell-depleted T cells, or PBMCs. Where available, HLA class I and class II types were taken from metadata supplied by the sample provider and were not determined by assay-based typing. The samples were drawn from two sources: the first 160 participants of the ongoing ImmuneRACE study, and approximately 1,300 subjects contributed by 6 global collaborators. Broader findings and caveats from the paper: The amount of clinical and demographic metadata varied by source and participant and was provided uncurated.

From its cysteine to its phenylalanine, the CDR3 spans 16 amino acids. The DNA shown is the 48-base CDR3, in frame from base 1. V gives up 5 bases and J gives up 9 bases, and the segment between their germline ends measures 23 bases. CDR1 and CDR2, looked up from the germline V gene (reference sequence), are SEHNR and FQNEAQ. The immunoSEQ Assay, a bias-controlled multiplex PCR, was used to amplify TCRbeta CDR3 regions from genomic DNA. The paper's processing steps were these. The number of nucleated cells in each sample was estimated by amplification of reference gene primers within the assay. To quantify the absolute abundance of each unique TCRbeta CDR3 rearrangement, sequence reads were collapsed and filtered. For each sample, productive Simpson clonality was calculated by taking the square root of Simpson's diversity index across productive rearrangements. In its TCRdb copy, this immuneACCESS table keeps in-frame sequences only and misses some clones. Where compared with another copy, unresolved V genes explain less than half of these, and the others have no known cause. V and J calls and clone size follow that table, whereas D and trimming were derived from the DNA. The sample table lists approximately 330,000 clones, just under 90% of them with a count of one. In total, the top ten clones hold roughly a tenth of the sample.

To note about this clone: Its binding antigen is unknown. No base quality information exists; no much larger clone differs at one position.

Enrolling through a virtual design, the prospective study's participants ranged in age from roughly 18 to 100 years and lived across about two dozen United States geographic areas. To assign participants to cohorts, the prospective study relied on clinical history that participants themselves reported in a screening survey and a study questionnaire. Recovered participants in ImmuneRACE Cohort 3 were defined as having two consecutive negative NP/OP PCR tests, clearance from a healthcare professional, or resolution of symptoms. Mobile phlebotomists in the prospective study collected whole blood, serum and a nasopharyngeal or oropharyngeal swab from every participant. Over a roughly 2-month period, participants in the prospective study had the option of providing additional blood draws and questionnaires. Blood samples from the prospective study were shipped frozen or at room temperature prior to DNA extraction.

This chain is built from TRBV7-9 and TRBJ1-5; the D gene is not confidently resolved. Sequences were obtained from PBMCs or T cells enriched from blood (not recorded which). This receptor was taken from a woman aged 25 to 39 who had recovered from COVID-19. The bases read TGTGCCAGCAGCAGAAGTCCGTCCGGGAACATCTCGCCCCAGCATTTT. This translates into CASSRSPSGNISPQHF.